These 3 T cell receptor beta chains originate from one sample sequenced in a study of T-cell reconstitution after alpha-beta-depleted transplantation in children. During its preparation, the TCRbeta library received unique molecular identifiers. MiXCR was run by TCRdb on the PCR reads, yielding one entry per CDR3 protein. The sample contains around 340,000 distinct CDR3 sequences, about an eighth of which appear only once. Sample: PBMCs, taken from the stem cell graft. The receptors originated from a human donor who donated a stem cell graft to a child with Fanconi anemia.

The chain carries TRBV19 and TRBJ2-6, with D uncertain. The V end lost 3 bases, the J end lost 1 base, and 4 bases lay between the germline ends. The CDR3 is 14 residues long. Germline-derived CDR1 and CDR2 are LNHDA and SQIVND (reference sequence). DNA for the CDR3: TGTGCCAGTAGTATTGCGTCTGGGGCCAACGTCCTGACTTTC. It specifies CASSIASGANVLTF.

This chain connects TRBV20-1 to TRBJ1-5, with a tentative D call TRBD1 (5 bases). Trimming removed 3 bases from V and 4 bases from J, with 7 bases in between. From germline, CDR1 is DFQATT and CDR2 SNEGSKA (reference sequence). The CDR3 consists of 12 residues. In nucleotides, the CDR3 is TGCAGTGCTAGGGACAATAATCAGCCCCAGCATTTT. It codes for CSARDNNQPQHF.

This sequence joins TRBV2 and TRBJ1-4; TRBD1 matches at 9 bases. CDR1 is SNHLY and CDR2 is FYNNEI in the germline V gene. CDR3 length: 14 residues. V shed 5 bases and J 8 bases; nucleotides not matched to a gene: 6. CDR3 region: CASSTDRGIEKLFF. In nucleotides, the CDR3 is TGTGCCAGCAGTACAGACAGGGGGATAGAAAAACTGTTTTTT.